The source of this T cell receptor (beta chain) is a study of cytomegalovirus exposure and HLA in healthy donors. The PCR ran on 60 Vbeta and 13 Jbeta primers. Measured with immunoSEQ multiplex PCR; TCRdb has only the in-frame clones, and not every one. The data hold some 160,000 clones, with 84% observed a single time. This clone appeared once. Antigen: not known. Trimming at V came to 5 bases and at J to 3 bases, leaving 5 bases not matched to a gene. This CDR3 comprises 15 residues. CDR1 and CDR2 (germline): SGHTA, FQGNSA. General observations from the study: Presence/absence results assume similar sequencing depth per donor, which may not hold. With DRB1 most and HLA-C fewest, TCR association rates differed between HLA loci in a later analysis.

Source material: PBMCs. The chain recombines TRBV7-2 with TRBJ1-3; 9 positions agree with TRBD1. This receptor was taken from a boy aged 2 to 9 in good health and CMV-seronegative. The CDR3 loop is CASSVGTGHGNTIYF. Written as DNA, the CDR3 is TGTGCCAGCAGCGTCGGGACAGGGCATGGAAACACCATATATTTT.